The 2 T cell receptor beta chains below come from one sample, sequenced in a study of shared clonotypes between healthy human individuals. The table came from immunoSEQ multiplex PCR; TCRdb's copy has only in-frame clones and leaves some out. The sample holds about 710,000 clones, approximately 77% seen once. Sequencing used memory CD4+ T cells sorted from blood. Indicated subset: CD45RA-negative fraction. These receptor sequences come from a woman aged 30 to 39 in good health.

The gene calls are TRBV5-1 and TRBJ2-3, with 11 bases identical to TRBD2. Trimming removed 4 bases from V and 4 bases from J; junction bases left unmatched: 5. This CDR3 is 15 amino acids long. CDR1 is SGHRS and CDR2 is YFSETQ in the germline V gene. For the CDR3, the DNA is TGCGCCAGCAGCGCAACTAGCGGGAGAGCAGATACGCAGTATTTT. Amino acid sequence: CASSATSGRADTQYF.

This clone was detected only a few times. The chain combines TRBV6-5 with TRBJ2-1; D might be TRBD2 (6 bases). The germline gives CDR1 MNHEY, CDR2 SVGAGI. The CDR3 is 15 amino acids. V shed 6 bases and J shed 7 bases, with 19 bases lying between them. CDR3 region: CASSSTSPGGNEQFF. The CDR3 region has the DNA TGTGCCAGCAGCTCTACAAGCCCCGGAGGGAATGAGCAGTTCTTC.